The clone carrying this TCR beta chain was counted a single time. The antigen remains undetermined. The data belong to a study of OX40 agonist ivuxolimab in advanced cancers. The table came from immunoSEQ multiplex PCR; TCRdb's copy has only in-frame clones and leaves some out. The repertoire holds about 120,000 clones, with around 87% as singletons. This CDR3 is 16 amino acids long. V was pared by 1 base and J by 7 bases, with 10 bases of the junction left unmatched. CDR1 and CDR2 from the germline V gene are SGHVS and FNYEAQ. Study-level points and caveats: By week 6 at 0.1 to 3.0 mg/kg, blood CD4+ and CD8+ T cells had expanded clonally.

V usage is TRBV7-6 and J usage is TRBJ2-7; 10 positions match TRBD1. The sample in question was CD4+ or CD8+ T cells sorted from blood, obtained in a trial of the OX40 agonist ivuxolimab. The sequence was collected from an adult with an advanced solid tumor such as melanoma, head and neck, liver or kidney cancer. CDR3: CASSLEEDRGRGEQYF. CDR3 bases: TGTGCCAGCAGCTTAGAAGAAGACAGGGGGCGCGGGGAGCAGTACTTC.